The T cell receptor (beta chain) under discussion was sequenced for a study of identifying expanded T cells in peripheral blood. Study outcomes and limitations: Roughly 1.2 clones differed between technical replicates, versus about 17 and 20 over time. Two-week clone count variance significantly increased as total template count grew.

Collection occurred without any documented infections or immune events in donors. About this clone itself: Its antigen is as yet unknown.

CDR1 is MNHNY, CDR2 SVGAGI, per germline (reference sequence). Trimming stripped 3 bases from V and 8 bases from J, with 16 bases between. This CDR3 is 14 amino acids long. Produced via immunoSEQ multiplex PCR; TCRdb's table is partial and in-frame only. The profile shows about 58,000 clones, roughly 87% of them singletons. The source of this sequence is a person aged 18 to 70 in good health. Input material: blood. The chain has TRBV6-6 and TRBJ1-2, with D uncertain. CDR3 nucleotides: TGTGCCAGCAGTTATGGGAGGTCGAGTAAGGGCTACACCTTC. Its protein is CASSYGRSSKGYTF.